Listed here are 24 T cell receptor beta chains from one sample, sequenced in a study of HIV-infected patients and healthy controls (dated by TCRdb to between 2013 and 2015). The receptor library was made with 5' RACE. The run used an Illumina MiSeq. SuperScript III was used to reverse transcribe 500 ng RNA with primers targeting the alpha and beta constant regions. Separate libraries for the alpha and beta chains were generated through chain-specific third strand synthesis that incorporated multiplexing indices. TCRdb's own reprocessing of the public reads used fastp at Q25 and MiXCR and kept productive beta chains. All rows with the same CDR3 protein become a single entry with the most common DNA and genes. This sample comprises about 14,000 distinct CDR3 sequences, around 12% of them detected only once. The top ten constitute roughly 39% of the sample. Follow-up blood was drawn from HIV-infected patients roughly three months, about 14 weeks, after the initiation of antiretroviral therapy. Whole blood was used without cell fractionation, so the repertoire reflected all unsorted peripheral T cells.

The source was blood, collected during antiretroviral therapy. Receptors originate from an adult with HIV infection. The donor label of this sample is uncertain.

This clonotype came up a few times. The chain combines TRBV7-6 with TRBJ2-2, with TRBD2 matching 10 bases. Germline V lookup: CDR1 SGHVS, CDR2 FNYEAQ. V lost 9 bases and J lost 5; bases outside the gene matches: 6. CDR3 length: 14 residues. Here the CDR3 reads CASGAGGGTGELFF. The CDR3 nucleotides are TGTGCCAGTGGAGCGGGAGGGGGTACCGGGGAGCTGTTTTTT.

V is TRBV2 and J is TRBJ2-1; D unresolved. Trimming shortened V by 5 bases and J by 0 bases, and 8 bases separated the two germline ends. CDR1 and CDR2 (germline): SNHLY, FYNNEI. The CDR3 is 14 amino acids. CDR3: CASSSLSSYNEQFF. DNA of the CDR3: TGTGCCAGCAGTTCGCTGAGCTCCTACAATGAGCAGTTCTTC.

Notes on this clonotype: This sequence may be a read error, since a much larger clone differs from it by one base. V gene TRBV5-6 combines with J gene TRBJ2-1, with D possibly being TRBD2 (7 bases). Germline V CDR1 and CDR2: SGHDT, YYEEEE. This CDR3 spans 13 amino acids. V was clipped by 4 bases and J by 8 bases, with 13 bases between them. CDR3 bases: TGTGCCAGCAGCCAATCGGGGGGCGATGAGCAGTTCTTC. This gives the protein CASSQSGGDEQFF. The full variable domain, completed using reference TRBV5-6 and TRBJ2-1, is DAGVTQSPTHLIKTRGQQVTLRCSPKSGHDTVSWYQQALGQGPQFIFQYYEEEERQRGNFPDRFSGHQFPNYSSELNVNALLLGDSALYLCASSQSGGDEQFFGPGTRLTVL.

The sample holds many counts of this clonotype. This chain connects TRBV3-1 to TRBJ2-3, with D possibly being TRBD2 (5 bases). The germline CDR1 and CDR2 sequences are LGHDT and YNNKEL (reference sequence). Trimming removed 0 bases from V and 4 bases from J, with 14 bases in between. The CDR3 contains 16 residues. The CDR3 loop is CASSQDRRAGADTQYF. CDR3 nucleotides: TGTGCCAGCAGCCAAGATCGGCGGGCTGGGGCAGATACGCAGTATTTT.

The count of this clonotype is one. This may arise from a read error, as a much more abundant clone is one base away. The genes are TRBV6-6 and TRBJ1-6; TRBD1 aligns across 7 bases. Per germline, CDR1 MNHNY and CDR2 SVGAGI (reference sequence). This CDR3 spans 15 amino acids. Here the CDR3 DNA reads TGTGCCACCCTGTGGACGGGACAGAATAATTCACCCCTCCGCTTT. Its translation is CATLWTGQNNSPLRF.

CDR3 sequence (DNA): TGTGCCAGCAGTGCGGGACAGGGGAATGAAAAACTGTTTTTT. The encoded protein is CASSAGQGNEKLFF. The chain carries TRBV7-9 and TRBJ1-4; TRBD1 matches 10 bases. Germline CDR1 is SEHNR and CDR2 is FQNEAQ (reference sequence). This CDR3 is 14 amino acids long. The V gene end was trimmed by 6 bases and the J gene end by 5 bases; junction bases not matched to a gene: 3.

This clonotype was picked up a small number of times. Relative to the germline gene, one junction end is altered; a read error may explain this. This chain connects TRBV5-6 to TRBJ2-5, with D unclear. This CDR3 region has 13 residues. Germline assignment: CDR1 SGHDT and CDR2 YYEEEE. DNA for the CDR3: TGTGCCAGCAGCTTGGCCTACGGTGAGACCCGGTACTTC. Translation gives CASSLAYGETRYF. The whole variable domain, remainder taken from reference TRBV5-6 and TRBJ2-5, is DAGVTQSPTHLIKTRGQQVTLRCSPKSGHDTVSWYQQALGQGPQFIFQYYEEEERQRGNFPDRFSGHQFPNYSSELNVNALLLGDSALYLCASSLAYGETRYFGPGTRLLVL.

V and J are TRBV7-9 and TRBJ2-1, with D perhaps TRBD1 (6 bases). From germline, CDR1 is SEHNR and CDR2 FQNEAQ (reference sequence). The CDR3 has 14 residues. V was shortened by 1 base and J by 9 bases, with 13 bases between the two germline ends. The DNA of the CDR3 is TGTGCCAGCAGCTTAGGGGACACCAGGGGTGAGCAGTTCTTC. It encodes CASSLGDTRGEQFF.

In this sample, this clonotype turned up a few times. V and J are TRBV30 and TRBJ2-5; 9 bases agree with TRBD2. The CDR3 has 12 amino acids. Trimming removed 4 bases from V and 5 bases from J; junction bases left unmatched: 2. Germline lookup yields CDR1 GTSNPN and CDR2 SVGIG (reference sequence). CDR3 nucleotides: TGTGCCTGGACTAGCGGGACTGAGACCCAGTACTTC. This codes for CAWTSGTETQYF.

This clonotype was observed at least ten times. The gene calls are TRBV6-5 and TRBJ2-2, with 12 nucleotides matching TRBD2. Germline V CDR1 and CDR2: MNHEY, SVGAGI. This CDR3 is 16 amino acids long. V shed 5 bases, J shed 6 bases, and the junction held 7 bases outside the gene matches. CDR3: CASSTPSGGAAGELFF. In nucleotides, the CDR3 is TGTGCCAGCAGTACCCCTAGCGGGGGGGCGGCCGGGGAGCTGTTTTTT.

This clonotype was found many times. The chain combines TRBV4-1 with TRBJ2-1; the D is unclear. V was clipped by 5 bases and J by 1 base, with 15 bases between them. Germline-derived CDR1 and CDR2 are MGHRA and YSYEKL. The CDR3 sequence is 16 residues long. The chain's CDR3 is CASSSRPFSSYNEQFF. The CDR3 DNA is TGCGCCAGCAGCTCCCGGCCCTTTAGTTCCTACAATGAGCAGTTCTTC.

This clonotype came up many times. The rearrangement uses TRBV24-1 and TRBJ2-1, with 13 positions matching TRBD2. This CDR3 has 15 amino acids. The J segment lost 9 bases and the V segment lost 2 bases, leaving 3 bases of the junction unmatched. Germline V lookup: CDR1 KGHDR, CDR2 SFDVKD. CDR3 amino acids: CATSDWTSGSFEQFF. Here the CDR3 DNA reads TGTGCCACCAGTGATTGGACTAGCGGGAGTTTTGAGCAGTTCTTC.

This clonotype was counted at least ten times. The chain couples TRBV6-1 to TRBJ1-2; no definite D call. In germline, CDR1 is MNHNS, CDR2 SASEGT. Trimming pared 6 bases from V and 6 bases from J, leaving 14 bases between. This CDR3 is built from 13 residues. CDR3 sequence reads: CASRRVEEHGYTF. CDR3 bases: TGTGCCAGCAGGAGGGTGGAGGAGCATGGCTACACCTTC.

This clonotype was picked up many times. The CDR3 sequence is CASKVTSTDTQYF. The DNA of the CDR3 is TGTGCCAGTAAGGTCACCAGCACAGATACGCAGTATTTT. V is TRBV19 and J is TRBJ2-3; D gene unclear. The V and J ends lost 7 bases and 0 bases respectively, with 8 bases between them. Germline V gene data show CDR1 as LNHDA and CDR2 as SQIVND (reference sequence). CDR3 length equals 13 residues.

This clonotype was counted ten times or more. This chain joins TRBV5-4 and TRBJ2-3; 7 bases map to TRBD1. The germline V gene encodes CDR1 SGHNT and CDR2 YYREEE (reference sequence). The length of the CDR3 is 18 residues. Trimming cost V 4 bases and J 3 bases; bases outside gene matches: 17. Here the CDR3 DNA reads TGTGCCAGCAGCGTTAACACTGATCCGGGCAGGGGGACAGATACGCAGTATTTT. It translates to CASSVNTDPGRGTDTQYF.

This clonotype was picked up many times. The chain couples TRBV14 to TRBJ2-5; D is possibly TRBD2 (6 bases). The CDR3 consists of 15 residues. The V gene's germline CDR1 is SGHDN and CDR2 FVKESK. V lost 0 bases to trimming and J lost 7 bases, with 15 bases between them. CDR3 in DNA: TGTGCCAGCAGCCAAGATACGGCAGGGACTGTGACCCAGTACTTC. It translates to CASSQDTAGTVTQYF.

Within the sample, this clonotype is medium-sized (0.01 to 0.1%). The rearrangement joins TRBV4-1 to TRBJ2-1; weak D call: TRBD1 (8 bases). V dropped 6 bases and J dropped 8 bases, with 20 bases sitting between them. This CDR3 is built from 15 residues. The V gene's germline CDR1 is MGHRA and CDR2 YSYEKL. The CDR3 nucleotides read TGCGCCAGCAGGTCAGGGGGCGGGAGTGGCGATGAGCAGTTCTTC. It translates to CASRSGGGSGDEQFF.

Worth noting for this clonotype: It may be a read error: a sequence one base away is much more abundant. DNA of the CDR3: TGTGCCAGCAGCTTAGCGGTACAGACTACGCAGTATTTT. This codes for CASSLAVQTTQYF. This chain connects TRBV7-6 to TRBJ2-3, with D unclear. V shed 0 bases and J shed 8 bases, with 9 bases lying between them. Per the germline V gene, CDR1 is SGHVS and CDR2 is FNYEAQ. The CDR3 has 13 residues.

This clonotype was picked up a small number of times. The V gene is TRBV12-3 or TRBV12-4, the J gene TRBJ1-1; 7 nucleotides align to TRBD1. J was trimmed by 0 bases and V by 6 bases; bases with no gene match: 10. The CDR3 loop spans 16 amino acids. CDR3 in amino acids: CASSYLPGGLNTEAFF. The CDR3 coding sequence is TGTGCCAGCAGCTACCTCCCAGGGGGTTTGAACACTGAAGCTTTCTTT.

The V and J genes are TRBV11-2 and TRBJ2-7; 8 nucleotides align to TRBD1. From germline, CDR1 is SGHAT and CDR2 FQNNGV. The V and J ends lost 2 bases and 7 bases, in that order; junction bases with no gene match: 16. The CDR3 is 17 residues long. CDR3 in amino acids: CASSLPKSPTGVEEQYF. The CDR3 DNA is TGTGCCAGCAGCTTACCCAAAAGTCCGACAGGGGTGGAGGAGCAGTACTTC.

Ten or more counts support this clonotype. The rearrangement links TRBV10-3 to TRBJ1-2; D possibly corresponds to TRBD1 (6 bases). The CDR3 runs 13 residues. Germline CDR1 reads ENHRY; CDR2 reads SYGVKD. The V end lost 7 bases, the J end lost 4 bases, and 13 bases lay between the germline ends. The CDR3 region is CAITQQGSYGYTF. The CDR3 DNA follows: TGTGCCATCACCCAACAGGGTAGCTATGGCTACACCTTC.

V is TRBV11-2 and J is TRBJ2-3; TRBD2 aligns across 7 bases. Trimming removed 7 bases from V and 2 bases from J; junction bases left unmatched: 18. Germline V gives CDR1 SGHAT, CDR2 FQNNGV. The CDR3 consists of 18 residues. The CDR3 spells CASTVFIGASGDTDTQYF. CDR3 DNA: TGTGCCAGCACCGTTTTTATTGGAGCTAGCGGAGACACAGATACGCAGTATTTT.

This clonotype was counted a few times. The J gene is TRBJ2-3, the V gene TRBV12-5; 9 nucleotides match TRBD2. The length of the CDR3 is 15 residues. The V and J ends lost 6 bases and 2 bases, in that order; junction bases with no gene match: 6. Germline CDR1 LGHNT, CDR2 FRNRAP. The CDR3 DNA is TGTGCTAGTGGCCTGAGACTAGCGGACACAGATACGCAGTATTTT. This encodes CASGLRLADTDTQYF.

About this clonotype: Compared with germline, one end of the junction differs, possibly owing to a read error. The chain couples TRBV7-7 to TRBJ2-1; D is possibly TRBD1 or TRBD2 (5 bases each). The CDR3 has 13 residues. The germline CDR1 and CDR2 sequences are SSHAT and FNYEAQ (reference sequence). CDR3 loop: CASSRDQYNEQFF. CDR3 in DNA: TGTGCTAGCAGCCGGGACCAATACAATGAGCAGTTCTTC.